This record covers a single TCR beta chain. The CDR3 loop spans 13 amino acids. V shed 3 bases and J shed 9 bases, with 9 bases lying between them. Germline CDR1 MNHEY, CDR2 SMNVEV (reference sequence). The naive CD8 subset, CD45RO-negative cells positively selected for CCR7, excluded terminally differentiated effector memory CD45RA+ cells. This sample was taken from a study of shared clonotypes between healthy human individuals. The data were produced by immunoSEQ multiplex PCR, yet TCRdb's version contains in-frame clones alone and is incomplete. Of hundreds of thousands of clones in the sample, 96% were seen once.

Material for sequencing was naive CD8+ T cells sorted from blood. The rearrangement uses TRBV27 and TRBJ1-6; D not certain. The source of this sequence is a woman in her 30s in good health. CDR3 amino acids: CASSFGGFSPLHF. The CDR3 nucleotides read TGTGCCAGCAGTTTTGGAGGGTTTTCACCCCTCCACTTT.